The 2 T cell receptor beta chains listed next were all sequenced from one sample in a study of blood T cell repertoires in COVID-19. Data came from immunoSEQ multiplex PCR; TCRdb stores just in-frame clones and leaves some out. Among over 80,000 clones listed, 80% to 90% were seen once. The source material was peripheral blood. These receptors were obtained from a woman aged 55-69 years with acute or convalescent COVID-19.

The CDR3 spells CASNSYGGSEPQHF. CDR3 DNA: TGTGCCAGCAACTCTTACGGCGGGTCCGAGCCCCAGCATTTT. V and J are TRBV7-2 and TRBJ1-5; no definite D call. Trimming pared 7 bases from V and 8 bases from J, leaving 18 bases between. The germline V gene has CDR1 SGHTA and CDR2 FQGNSA. The CDR3 runs to 14 residues.

The V call is TRBV24-1, the J call TRBJ1-1, with 8 bases that match TRBD1. Germline values: CDR1 KGHDR, CDR2 SFDVKD. This CDR3 has 14 residues. With V trimmed by 5 bases and J by 1 base, 2 bases remained unmatched. CDR3 sequence reads: CATSAGQGNTEAFF. CDR3 coding DNA: TGTGCCACCAGTGCCGGACAGGGGAACACTGAAGCTTTCTTT.